The 3 T cell receptor beta chains below were found in one sample sequenced in a study of beta chain features in type 1 diabetes. Study conclusions and caveats: Among all four CD4+ subsets, Type 1 diabetes patients had TCRB CDR3s that were moderately but significantly shorter.

The authors reverse transcribed all of the isolated RNA, so sequencing captured expressed TCRB transcripts. Repertoires were generated with immunoSEQ multiplex PCR, while TCRdb's copy carries only in-frame clones and drops some. This sample carries a few hundred thousand clones, over 11% of them seen once, and the ten largest clones take about 0.019%. No cognate antigen is known for these TCRs. Sequencing was carried out using naive CD4+ T cells from blood. The receptors were sampled from a man aged 25-40 years with type 1 diabetes.

V usage is TRBV27 and J usage is TRBJ1-6; D remains ambiguous. V was shortened by 4 bases and J by 5 bases, with 9 bases between the two germline ends. Germline V CDR1 and CDR2: MNHEY, SMNVEV (reference sequence). CDR3 length equals 14 residues. CDR3 loop: CASSSGVHNSPLHF. Here the CDR3 DNA reads TGTGCCAGCAGTTCCGGGGTGCATAATTCACCCCTCCACTTT.

The chain couples TRBV30 to TRBJ1-5, with 9 positions matching TRBD1. Unmatched junction bases numbered 6, after V lost 5 bases and J lost 7 bases. Germline CDR1 and CDR2: GTSNPN and SVGIG (reference sequence). CDR3 length equals 13 residues. Here the CDR3 DNA reads TGTGCCTGGGATACAGGGGGCGGACAGCCCCAGCATTTT. This translates into CAWDTGGGQPQHF.

The chain joins TRBV10-3 to TRBJ2-4; weak D call: TRBD1 (6 bases). From germline, CDR1 is ENHRY and CDR2 SYGVKD. With 4 bases removed from V and 1 base from J, the gap between germline ends came to 11 bases. The CDR3 loop spans 15 amino acids. CDR3 protein: CAISAAGAAKNIQYF. In nucleotides, the CDR3 is TGTGCCATCAGTGCCGCAGGGGCGGCCAAAAACATTCAGTACTTC.